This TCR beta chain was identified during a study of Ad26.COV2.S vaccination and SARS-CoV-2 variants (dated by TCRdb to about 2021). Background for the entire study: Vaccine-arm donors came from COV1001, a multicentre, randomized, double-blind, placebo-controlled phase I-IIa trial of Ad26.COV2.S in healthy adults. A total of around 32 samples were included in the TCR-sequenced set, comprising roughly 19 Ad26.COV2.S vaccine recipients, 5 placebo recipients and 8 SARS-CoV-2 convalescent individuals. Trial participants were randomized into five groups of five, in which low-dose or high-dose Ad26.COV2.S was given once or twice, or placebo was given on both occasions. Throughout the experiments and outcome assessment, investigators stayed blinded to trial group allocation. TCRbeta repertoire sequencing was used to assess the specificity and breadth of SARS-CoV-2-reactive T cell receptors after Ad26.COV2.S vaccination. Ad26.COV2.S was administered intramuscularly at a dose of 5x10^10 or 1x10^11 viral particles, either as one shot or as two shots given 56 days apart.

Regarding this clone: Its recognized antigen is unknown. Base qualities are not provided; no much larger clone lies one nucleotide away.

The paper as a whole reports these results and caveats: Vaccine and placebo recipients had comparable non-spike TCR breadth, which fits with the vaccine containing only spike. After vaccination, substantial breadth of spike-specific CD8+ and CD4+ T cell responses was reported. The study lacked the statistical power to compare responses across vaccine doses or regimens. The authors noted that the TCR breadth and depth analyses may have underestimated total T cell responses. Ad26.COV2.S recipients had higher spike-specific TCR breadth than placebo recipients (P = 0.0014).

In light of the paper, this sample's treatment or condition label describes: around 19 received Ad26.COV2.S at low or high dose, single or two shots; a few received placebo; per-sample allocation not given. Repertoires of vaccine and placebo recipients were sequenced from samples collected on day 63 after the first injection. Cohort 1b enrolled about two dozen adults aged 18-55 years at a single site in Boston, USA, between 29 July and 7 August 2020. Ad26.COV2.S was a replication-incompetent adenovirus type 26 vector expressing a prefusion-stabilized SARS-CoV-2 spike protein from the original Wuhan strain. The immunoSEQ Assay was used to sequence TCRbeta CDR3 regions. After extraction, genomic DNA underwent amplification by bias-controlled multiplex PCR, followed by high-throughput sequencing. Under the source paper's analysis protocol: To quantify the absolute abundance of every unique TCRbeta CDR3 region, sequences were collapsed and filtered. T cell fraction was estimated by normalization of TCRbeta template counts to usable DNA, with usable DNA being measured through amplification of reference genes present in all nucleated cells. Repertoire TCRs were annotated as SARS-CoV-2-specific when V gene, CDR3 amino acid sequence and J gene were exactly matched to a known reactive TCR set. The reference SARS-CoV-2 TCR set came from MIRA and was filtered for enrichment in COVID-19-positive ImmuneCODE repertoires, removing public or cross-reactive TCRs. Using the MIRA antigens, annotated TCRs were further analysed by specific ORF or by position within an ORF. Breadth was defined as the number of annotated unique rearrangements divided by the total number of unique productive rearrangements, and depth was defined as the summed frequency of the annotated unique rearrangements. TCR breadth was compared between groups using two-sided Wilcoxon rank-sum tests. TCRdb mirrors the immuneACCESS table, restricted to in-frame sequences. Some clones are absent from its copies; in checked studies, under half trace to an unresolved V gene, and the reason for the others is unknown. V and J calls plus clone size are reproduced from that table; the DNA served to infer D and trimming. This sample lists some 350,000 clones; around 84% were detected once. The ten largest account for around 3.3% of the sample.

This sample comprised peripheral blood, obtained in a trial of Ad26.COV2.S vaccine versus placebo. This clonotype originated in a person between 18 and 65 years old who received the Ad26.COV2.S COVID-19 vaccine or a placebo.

The nucleotide sequence is given as TGTGCCAGCTCACCGGGACAGGCTGGGGTGAACACTGAAGCTTTCTTT. Translated, it reads CASSPGQAGVNTEAFF. The receptor chain draws on TRBV18 and TRBJ1-1; 8 central bases correspond to TRBD1. The germline V gene sets CDR1 to KGHSH and CDR2 to LQKENI. At the junction V is shortened by 3 bases and J by 0 bases; bases outside the gene matches: 6. The CDR3 contains 16 residues, cysteine and phenylalanine counted. Only the CDR3 region is kept as DNA, spanning 48 bases read in frame from base 1.